Below are 26 T cell receptor beta chains sequenced from a single sample in a study of blood T cells in healthy people across ages (dated by TCRdb to 2015 to 2017). The library was built by means of 5' RACE. Sequenced on an Illumina HiSeq 2500. A second PCR of roughly 7 to 12 cycles was performed with a sample-barcoded 5' primer and a J-beta primer mix. Clones were called with MiXCR by TCRdb after fastp trimmed the public reads at Q25, and only in-frame beta chains were retained. CDR3 protein duplicates are merged, each entry listing the most common genes and DNA. The sample table shows 910,000 or so distinct CDR3 sequences, and roughly half are seen once. The ten largest account for 20% to 25% of the sample. Sequenced sample: blood. These receptors were collected from a woman in her sixties or seventies in good health.

Of note for this clonotype: At one of its ends the junction is not consistent with the germline gene, which may arise from a read error. The chain has TRBV6-6 and TRBJ2-5; D tentatively fits TRBD1 or TRBD2 (5 bases each). Germline CDR1 reads MNHNY; CDR2 reads SVGAGI (reference sequence). CDR3 length: 11 amino acids. The CDR3 DNA reads TGTGCGACGGCAGGGTGGGAGACCCAGAACTTC. It is translated as CATAGWETQNF.

The V gene is TRBV24-1, the J gene TRBJ2-6; TRBD1 or TRBD2 may be the D gene (5 bases each). This CDR3 contains 15 residues. Germline loops: CDR1 KGHDR, CDR2 SFDVKD. The germline V and J ends were trimmed by 5 bases and 0 bases, with 7 bases remaining between them. The CDR3 here is CATSGGNSGANVLTF. The DNA of the CDR3 is TGTGCCACCAGTGGGGGGAACTCTGGGGCCAACGTCCTGACTTTC.

This clonotype was counted only a few times. This chain links TRBV12-3 or TRBV12-4 with TRBJ2-1; no firm D call. TRBJ2-7 matches the DNA end more closely, so the J call is doubtful. CDR3 length: 12 amino acids. CDR3 nucleotides: TGTGCCAGCAGTTTGTATAACAATGAGCAGTACTTC. Translation: CASSLYNNEQYF.

The genes are TRBV20-1 and TRBJ2-4; D assignment may be TRBD1 or TRBD2 (5 bases each). Germline V gene lookup returns CDR1 DFQATT and CDR2 SNEGSKA (reference sequence). The CDR3 extends over 13 amino acids. V was pared by 3 bases and J by 7 bases, with 13 bases between. The CDR3 DNA is TGCAGTGCTAGCCGGGACGGCGGGAACATTCAGTACTTC. Its translation: CSASRDGGNIQYF.

This clonotype showed up just once. The chain couples TRBV3-1 to TRBJ1-5; TRBD1 agrees at 7 bases. CDR1 LGHDT and CDR2 YNNKEL come from the germline V gene (reference sequence). The CDR3 loop spans 15 amino acids. V trimming: 4 bases; J trimming: 0 bases; junction bases outside the gene matches: 3. CDR3 sequence: CASSLGQRSNQPQHF. In DNA form, the CDR3 reads TGTGCCAGCAGCCTGGGACAGCGTAGCAATCAGCCCCAGCATTTT.

The V gene is TRBV9, the J gene TRBJ2-1; D gene unclear. This CDR3 has 12 residues. V lost 0 bases and J lost 7, with 5 bases in between. Germline V gene data show CDR1 as SGDLS and CDR2 as YYNGEE. Here the CDR3 DNA reads TGTGCCAGCAGCGTAGTGTGGAATGAGCAGTTCTTC. It is translated as CASSVVWNEQFF.

The J gene is TRBJ2-5, the V gene TRBV5-1, with no clear D. V was trimmed by 3 bases and J by 2 bases, leaving 11 bases between them. The length of the CDR3 is 14 residues. Per the germline V gene, CDR1 is SGHRS and CDR2 is YFSETQ. This CDR3 is CASSYVGRQETQYF. The CDR3, as DNA: TGCGCCAGCAGCTATGTTGGCAGACAAGAGACCCAGTACTTC.

This clonotype appeared a few times. CDR3 sequence: CASSPDGDSPLHF. The DNA for the CDR3 is TGTGCCAGCAGCCCTGACGGCGATTCACCCCTCCACTTT. The chain has TRBV7-2 and TRBJ1-6, with unresolved D. This CDR3 region has 13 residues. Between the trimmed V and J ends, which lost 5 bases and 8 bases, there was a span of 10 bases. The germline CDR1 and CDR2 sequences are SGHTA and FQGNSA.

The chain uses TRBV6-2 or TRBV6-3 and TRBJ2-7; 7 bases are a match to TRBD2. V gave up 2 bases and J gave up 4 bases; unmatched junction bases: 5. The CDR3 totals 14 residues. Germline V gives CDR1 MNHEY, CDR2 SVGEGT. CDR3 bases: TGTGCCAGCAGTTACCAAAGACTAGCTTACGAGCAGTACTTC. Protein: CASSYQRLAYEQYF.

This rearrangement joins TRBV2 to TRBJ1-2; D may be TRBD1 (5 bases). V was pared by 4 bases and J by 4 bases, with 13 bases between. The CDR3 extends over 14 amino acids. From germline, CDR1 is SNHLY and CDR2 FYNNEI. CDR3 region: CASSGQKIIYGYTF. Here the CDR3 DNA reads TGTGCCAGCAGTGGACAGAAAATCATCTATGGCTACACCTTC.

The rearrangement uses TRBV7-9 and TRBJ2-1, with 10 bases lining up with TRBD2. V trimming: 7 bases; J trimming: 7 bases; junction bases outside the gene matches: 7. The germline V gene encodes CDR1 SEHNR and CDR2 FQNEAQ (reference sequence). The CDR3 spans 14 residues. CDR3 DNA: TGTGCCAGCACCCGGGGTAGCGGGGGGAATGAGCAGTTCTTC. As protein: CASTRGSGGNEQFF. The entire variable domain, with the rest obtained from reference TRBV7-9 and TRBJ2-1, is as follows: DTGVSQNPRHKITKRGQNVTFRCDPISEHNRLYWYRQTLGQGPEFLTYFQNEAQLEKSRLLSDRFSAERPKGSFSTLEIQRTEQGDSAMYLCASTRGSGGNEQFFGPGTRLTVL.

The J gene is TRBJ2-7, the V gene TRBV25-1; 13 nucleotides agree with TRBD2. Unmatched junction bases numbered 19, after V lost 2 bases and J lost 0 bases. Germline V gene lookup returns CDR1 MGHDK and CDR2 SYGVNS. The CDR3 contains 22 residues. The DNA of the CDR3 is TGTGCCAGCAGTGAAGGACGTATCGGTCGACTAGCGGGGGGCTACAGCTCCTACGAGCAGTACTTC. Translated, it gives CASSEGRIGRLAGGYSSYEQYF.

This clonotype was recorded many times. The V gene is TRBV6-2 or TRBV6-3, the J gene TRBJ2-7; no clear D gene. V lost 10 bases, J lost 0 bases, and 13 bases lay in between. CDR1 and CDR2 (germline): MNHEY, SVGEGT. This CDR3 spans 13 amino acids. CDR3 sequence reads: CAITTQHSYEQYF. CDR3 bases: TGTGCCATCACTACCCAACACTCCTACGAGCAGTACTTC.

This clonotype was picked up a small number of times. This chain uses TRBV29-1 with TRBJ2-1; 12 bases line up with TRBD2. Per germline, CDR1 SQVTM and CDR2 ANQGSEA. The CDR3 is made up of 15 amino acids. Trimming took 5 bases from V and 6 from J; bases not matched to a gene: 8. Here the CDR3 reads CSVHLAGGPSNEQFF. The CDR3 bases are TGCAGCGTTCACCTAGCGGGAGGGCCCTCCAATGAGCAGTTCTTC.

The chain recombines TRBV10-3 with TRBJ2-2; 9 bases fit TRBD2. The CDR3 has 14 amino acids. V lost 5 bases and J lost 7; bases outside the gene matches: 5. Per germline, CDR1 ENHRY and CDR2 SYGVKD. DNA for the CDR3: TGTGCCATCAGTCGGACTAGCGAAGACGGGGAGCTGTTTTTT. This encodes CAISRTSEDGELFF.

The V call is TRBV3-1, the J call TRBJ2-4; TRBD2 matches at 7 bases. Germline CDR1 LGHDT, CDR2 YNNKEL (reference sequence). This CDR3 has 15 amino acids. Unmatched junction bases numbered 8, after V lost 6 bases and J lost 3 bases. The CDR3 is CASSTSGTHKNIQYF. The CDR3 coding sequence is TGTGCCAGCAGTACAAGCGGGACCCACAAAAACATTCAGTACTTC.

The rearrangement uses TRBV28 and TRBJ2-7; 11 bases fit TRBD1. The J call may be incorrect, as the DNA end agrees better with TRBJ2-5. Germline lookup yields CDR1 MDHEN and CDR2 SYDVKM. The CDR3 is 16 amino acids. The CDR3 region is CASSFLGQGAKETQYF. CDR3 nucleotide sequence: TGTGCCAGCAGTTTCCTCGGACAGGGGGCGAAAGAGACCCAGTACTTC.

This rearrangement joins TRBV29-1 to TRBJ2-5; 15 bases are shared with TRBD2. The CDR3 is 16 amino acids. Germline V gene data show CDR1 as SQVTM and CDR2 as ANQGSEA. The V segment lost 4 bases and the J segment 4 bases; nucleotides outside the gene matches: 7. CDR3 sequence (DNA): TGCAGCGTTGGGGGGACTAGCGGGAGGTGGGTAGAGACCCAGTACTTC. Amino acid sequence: CSVGGTSGRWVETQYF.

The rearrangement uses TRBV7-9 and TRBJ2-3; 7 nucleotides align to TRBD2. Trimming cost V 0 bases and J 2 bases; bases outside gene matches: 11. CDR3 length: 18 amino acids. CDR1 and CDR2 from the germline V gene are SEHNR and FQNEAQ (reference sequence). The CDR3 region has the DNA TGTGCCAGCAGCTTAGCGGGTCGGCGGGAGAGTTACACAGATACGCAGTATTTT. It specifies CASSLAGRRESYTDTQYF. Combining the CDR3 with reference TRBV7-9 and TRBJ2-3 gives the whole variable domain DTGVSQNPRHKITKRGQNVTFRCDPISEHNRLYWYRQTLGQGPEFLTYFQNEAQLEKSRLLSDRFSAERPKGSFSTLEIQRTEQGDSAMYLCASSLAGRRESYTDTQYFGPGTRLTVL.

This clonotype has more than one count but fewer than ten. The chain has TRBV29-1 and TRBJ2-7; tentative D call: TRBD2 (5 bases). This CDR3 spans 13 amino acids. The germline V and J ends were trimmed by 6 bases and 4 bases, with 16 bases remaining between them. Germline V gene sequence: CDR1 SQVTM, CDR2 ANQGSEA. This CDR3 is CSVIAPEQYEQYF. The CDR3 bases are TGCAGCGTAATAGCGCCAGAACAGTACGAGCAGTACTTC.

The chain has TRBV27 and TRBJ2-5, with 7 bases fitting TRBD1. CDR1 is MNHEY, CDR2 SMNVEV, per germline (reference sequence). The CDR3 is 15 amino acids. V was clipped by 5 bases and J by 3 bases; unmatched bases: 9. The CDR3: CASSGPRTGKETQYF. The DNA for the CDR3 is TGTGCCAGCAGTGGACCTCGGACAGGAAAAGAGACCCAGTACTTC.

This clonotype was counted only a few times. The chain combines TRBV3-1 with TRBJ2-7; tentatively, D is TRBD1 (6 bases). V was clipped by 4 bases and J by 0 bases, with 13 bases between them. The CDR3 is 15 amino acids. Germline V lookup: CDR1 LGHDT, CDR2 YNNKEL (reference sequence). CDR3 residues: CASSPGQINSYEQYF. Here the CDR3 DNA reads TGTGCCAGCAGCCCTGGACAGATAAACTCCTACGAGCAGTACTTC.

The chain joins TRBV9 to TRBJ2-1, with D unclear. Gene TRBJ2-7 matches the end of the DNA better, so the J call may be wrong. Germline V CDR1 and CDR2: SGDLS, YYNGEE. The CDR3 has 17 amino acids. CDR3 protein: CASSDLATPSTYNEQYF. The DNA for the CDR3 is TGTGCCAGCAGCGATCTCGCAACCCCGAGCACCTACAATGAGCAGTACTTC.

The rearrangement links TRBV6-4 to TRBJ1-2, with D unresolved. The CDR3 covers 12 residues. The V gene lost 0 bases and the J gene lost 8 bases, with 7 bases spanning the gap. Germline CDR1 and CDR2: MRHNA and SNTAGT. CDR3 in DNA: TGTGCCAGCAGTGACTCCACCGGCGGCTACACCTTC. This sequence encodes CASSDSTGGYTF.

This clonotype has a single count. The J gene is TRBJ2-1, the V gene TRBV11-2; TRBD2 is a possible D gene (6 bases). This CDR3 contains 15 residues. Per the germline V gene, CDR1 is SGHAT and CDR2 is FQNNGV. Trimming left V 0 bases short and J 3 bases short, with 9 bases between. The CDR3 region is CASSLDTGVYNEQFF. CDR3 in DNA: TGTGCCAGCAGCTTAGATACGGGGGTCTACAATGAGCAGTTCTTC.

The chain links TRBV2 to TRBJ2-4; TRBD2 matches at 10 bases. This CDR3 region has 13 residues. Germline CDR1 reads SNHLY; CDR2 reads FYNNEI. V was clipped by 4 bases and J by 12 bases; unmatched bases: 6. The CDR3 nucleotides read TGTGCCAGCAGTGCGGCTAGCGGGAGATATCAGTACTTC. It yields the protein CASSAASGRYQYF. Full variable domain (outside the CDR3, taken from reference TRBV2 and TRBJ2-4): EPEVTQTPSHQVTQMGQEVILRCVPISNHLYFYWYRQILGQKVEFLVSFYNNEISEKSEIFDDQFSVERPDGSNFTLKIRSTKLEDSAMYFCASSAASGRYQYFGAGTRLSVL.